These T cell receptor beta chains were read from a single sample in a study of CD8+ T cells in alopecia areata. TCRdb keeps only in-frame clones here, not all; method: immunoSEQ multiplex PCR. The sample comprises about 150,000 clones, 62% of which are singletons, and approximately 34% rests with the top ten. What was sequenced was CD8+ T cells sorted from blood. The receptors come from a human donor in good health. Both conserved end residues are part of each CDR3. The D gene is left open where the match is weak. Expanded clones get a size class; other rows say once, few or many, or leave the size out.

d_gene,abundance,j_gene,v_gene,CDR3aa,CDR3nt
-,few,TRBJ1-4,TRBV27,CASSPVGSHEKLFF,TGTGCCAGCAGCCCCGTGGGCTCGCACGAAAAACTGTTTTTT
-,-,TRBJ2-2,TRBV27,CASSIAAKNTGELFF,TGTGCCAGCAGCATCGCCGCTAAGAACACCGGGGAGCTGTTTTTT
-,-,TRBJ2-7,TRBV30,CAWSPGDEQYF,TGTGCCTGGAGTCCGGGCGACGAGCAGTACTTC
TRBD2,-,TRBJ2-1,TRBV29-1,CSGGTSGTDEQFF,TGCAGCGGTGGGACTAGCGGGACTGATGAGCAGTTCTTC
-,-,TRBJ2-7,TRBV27,CASSLQGSYEQYF,TGTGCCAGCAGTCTGCAGGGTAGCTACGAGCAGTACTTC
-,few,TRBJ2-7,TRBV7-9,CASSRGRSNEQYF,TGTGCCAGCAGCCGCGGAAGGTCAAACGAGCAGTACTTC
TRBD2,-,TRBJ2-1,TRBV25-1,CASSEWTSGREQFF,TGTGCCAGCAGTGAGTGGACTAGCGGACGCGAGCAGTTCTTC
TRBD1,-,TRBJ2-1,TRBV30,CAWGQDNEQFF,TGTGCCTGGGGACAGGACAATGAGCAGTTCTTC
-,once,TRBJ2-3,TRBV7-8,CASTPPPGLDTQYF,TGTGCCAGCACCCCGCCCCCAGGGTTAGATACGCAGTATTTT
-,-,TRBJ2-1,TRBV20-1,CSASSYNEQFF,TGCAGTGCTAGTTCCTACAATGAGCAGTTCTTC
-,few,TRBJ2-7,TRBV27,CASSTGYEQYF,TGTGCCAGCAGTACGGGCTACGAGCAGTACTTC
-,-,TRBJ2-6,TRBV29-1,CSVDGGVTPGANVLTF,TGCAGCGTTGATGGAGGGGTAACTCCTGGGGCCAACGTCCTGACTTTC
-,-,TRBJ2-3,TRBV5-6,CASGLTDTQYF,TGTGCCAGCGGGCTCACAGATACGCAGTATTTT
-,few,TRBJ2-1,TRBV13,CASSLGGNEQFF,TGTGCCAGCAGCTTAGGGGGGAATGAGCAGTTCTTC
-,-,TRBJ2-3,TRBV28,CASTLGRSTDTQYF,TGTGCCAGCACCCTTGGCCGTAGCACAGATACGCAGTATTTT
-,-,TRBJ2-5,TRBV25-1,CASIGVRETQYF,TGTGCCAGCATAGGAGTTCGAGAGACCCAGTACTTC
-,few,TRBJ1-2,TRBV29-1,CSVEDRGGYTF,TGCAGCGTTGAAGATCGAGGGGGCTACACCTTC
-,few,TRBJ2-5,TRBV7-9,CASNVVGALEETQYF,TGTGCCAGCAATGTAGTAGGGGCGCTTGAAGAGACCCAGTACTTC
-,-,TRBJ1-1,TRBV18,CASSPQGLEAFF,TGTGCCAGCTCACCACAGGGTCTTGAAGCTTTCTTT
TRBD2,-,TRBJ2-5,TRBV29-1,CSVDGTSGEFQETQYF,TGCAGCGTTGACGGGACTAGCGGGGAATTCCAAGAGACCCAGTACTTC
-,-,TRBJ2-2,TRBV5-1,CASSLGQVVNTGELFF,TGCGCCAGCAGCTTGGGACAGGTAGTCAACACCGGGGAGCTGTTTTTT
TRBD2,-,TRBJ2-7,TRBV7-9,CASSLDAGEIYEQYF,TGTGCCAGCAGCTTAGATGCGGGGGAGATCTACGAGCAGTACTTC
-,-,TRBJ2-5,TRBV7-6,CASSFGGTQYF,TGTGCCAGCAGCTTTGGGGGGACCCAGTACTTC
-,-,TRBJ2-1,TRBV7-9,CASSLAIEHEQFF,TGTGCCAGCAGCTTGGCGATCGAACATGAGCAGTTCTTC
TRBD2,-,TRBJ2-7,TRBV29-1,CSVEGGTSGRSFGYEQYF,TGCAGCGTTGAAGGAGGGACTAGCGGGAGAAGTTTCGGATACGAGCAGTACTTC
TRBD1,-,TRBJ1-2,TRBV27,CASTQQGANNIYGYTF,TGTGCCAGCACCCAACAGGGGGCTAATAATATATATGGCTACACCTTC
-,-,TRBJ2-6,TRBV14,CASSPIKAGANVLTF,TGTGCCAGCAGCCCCATCAAGGCTGGGGCCAACGTCCTGACTTTC
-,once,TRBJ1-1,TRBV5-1,CASRPPENTEAFF,TGCGCCAGCAGGCCGCCGGAGAACACTGAAGCTTTCTTT
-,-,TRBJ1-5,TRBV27,CASSIGNGNQPQHF,TGTGCCAGCAGTATTGGGAACGGCAATCAGCCCCAGCATTTT
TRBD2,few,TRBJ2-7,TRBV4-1,CASSQGGLASYEQYF,TGCGCCAGCAGCCAAGGCGGACTAGCTAGCTACGAGCAGTACTTC
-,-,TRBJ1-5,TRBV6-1,CASSEGTSAQPQHF,TGTGCCAGCAGTGAGGGGACATCCGCCCAGCCCCAGCATTTT
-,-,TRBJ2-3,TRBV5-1,CASREDPALTDTQYF,TGCGCCAGCAGAGAAGATCCGGCTCTCACAGATACGCAGTATTTT